A selection of T cell receptor beta chains follows, all from one sample in a study of CD8+ T cells in alopecia areata. The assay was immunoSEQ multiplex PCR, and TCRdb's table has in-frame clones only and misses some. The sample lists approximately 180,000 clones, roughly 59% occurring once. Specimen: CD4+ T cells sorted from blood, collected at week 0. These receptors all stem from a human donor with alopecia areata. The CDR3 runs from the conserved cysteine through the conserved F or W. The D gene is left open where the match is weak.

j_gene,d_gene,v_gene,CDR3aa
TRBJ2-5,TRBD2,TRBV7-7,CASSPGTSRETQYF
TRBJ1-2,NA,TRBV5-4,CASSLEEGYGYTF
TRBJ1-4,TRBD1,TRBV30,CAWLDRGRGEKLFF
TRBJ1-1,NA,TRBV30,CAWSVLQGAAEAFF
TRBJ1-2,NA,TRBV12-5,CASGLGGTDGYTF
TRBJ2-1,NA,TRBV29-1,CSVEPIHNEQFF
TRBJ2-7,NA,TRBV10-3,CAISGLAGASYEQYF
TRBJ1-6,NA,TRBV6-1,CASSEFRQFNSPLHF
TRBJ1-2,TRBD1,TRBV29-1,CSADRGAGGYTF
TRBJ2-6,TRBD1,TRBV28,CASSPLQGAGANVLTF
TRBJ2-3,NA,TRBV4-3,CASSHQLEGPGTDTQYF
TRBJ2-5,NA,TRBV9,CASSRQETQYF
TRBJ1-4,NA,TRBV11-2,CASSLQIAGREKLFF
TRBJ1-2,NA,TRBV28,CAVGVGYGYTF
TRBJ1-4,NA,TRBV2,CASSTGNIREKLFF
TRBJ2-3,NA,TRBV25-1,CASSVHLPLGTDTQYF
TRBJ2-7,NA,TRBV30,CAWSQGGEEQYF
TRBJ1-2,TRBD1,TRBV9,CASSVGGTANYGYTF
TRBJ2-7,NA,TRBV9,CASSAQTGWDEQYF
TRBJ1-1,NA,TRBV6-5,CASSYSRDTEAFF
TRBJ1-1,NA,TRBV5-1,CASSLAGSNTEAFF
TRBJ1-5,TRBD1,TRBV4-3,CASSQDLGQGNQPQHF
TRBJ2-6,NA,TRBV14,CASSQDLGYGANVLTF
TRBJ1-2,NA,TRBV23-1,CASSQGQRTSYTF
TRBJ2-5,NA,TRBV29-1,CSVRRIGETQYF
TRBJ1-5,NA,TRBV7-2,CASSRGGYDQPQHF
TRBJ1-1,NA,TRBV6-6,CASSYSGEAFF
TRBJ1-5,TRBD1,TRBV5-1,CASRETGDPNQPQHF
TRBJ1-1,NA,TRBV5-1,CASSLRESGTSNTEAFF
TRBJ1-2,NA,TRBV5-1,CASSLQAEDYGYTF
TRBJ1-1,TRBD1,TRBV29-1,CSTTGGGTEAFF
TRBJ1-2,NA,TRBV19,CASSMTATHSGYTF
TRBJ2-3,TRBD2,TRBV25-1,CASRGLAGFTDTQYF
TRBJ1-4,NA,TRBV2,CASRRDLPEKLFF
TRBJ1-6,NA,TRBV30,CASYDNRGSPLHF
TRBJ2-1,TRBD2,TRBV29-1,CSVVGLAGGTSYNEQFF
TRBJ2-5,NA,TRBV19,CASRTTGSQETQYF
TRBJ2-7,NA,TRBV29-1,CSVDGGGFPSYEQYF
TRBJ2-3,TRBD1,TRBV7-2,CASRPSTVPGQGTRDTQYF
TRBJ1-2,TRBD1,TRBV29-1,CSVVSTGPNYGYTF
TRBJ2-7,NA,TRBV7-9,CASSLYPNAMDF
TRBJ1-4,NA,TRBV5-6,CASSFSGERGEKLFF
TRBJ2-5,TRBD1,TRBV7-3,CASSLGTGQETQYF
TRBJ1-1,NA,TRBV29-1,CSVESHAPGDTEAFF
TRBJ2-1,NA,TRBV30,CAWSGRSSYNEQFF
TRBJ1-5,TRBD1,TRBV30,CAWSVGTGVRQPQHF
TRBJ1-6,TRBD1,TRBV4-1,CASNLRTGDSPLHF
TRBJ2-2,TRBD1,TRBV29-1,CSAQGARGTGELFF
TRBJ1-5,TRBD1,TRBV7-3,CASSYPGQGAVNQPQHF
TRBJ1-1,NA,TRBV29-1,CSVEGQMNTEAFF
TRBJ2-5,NA,TRBV2,CASSLDLEETQYF
TRBJ1-2,NA,TRBV2,CASKSGAQGYTF
TRBJ2-1,TRBD1,TRBV25-1,CASSPHTGTGKNNEQFF
TRBJ2-5,NA,TRBV10-3,CAISELETQYF